A selection of T cell receptor beta chains follows, all from one sample in a study of T-cell memory formation after mild COVID-19. TCRdb recomputed calls from the 5' RACE reads with MiXCR, one row per CDR3 protein. The sample has approximately 260,000 distinct CDR3 sequences; 16% are singletons. Sequences were obtained from PBMCs or a T cell subset sorted from them (not recorded which). The receptors shown here come from a man younger than 30 who had mild COVID-19 (a few samples of this study predate the infection). Cell type and time point are not known. CDR3s include the opening cysteine and the closing phenylalanine or tryptophan. Each record gives: V gene, clone size, J gene, CDR3 protein. The size entry is marked missing in some rows and otherwise reads once, few, many or a size class.

v_gene: TRBV5-4; abundance: few; j_gene: TRBJ1-2; CDR3aa: CASSFSGKGGYTF
v_gene: TRBV5-4; abundance: few; j_gene: TRBJ1-2; CDR3aa: CASSLTGIYTF
v_gene: TRBV7-9; abundance: few; j_gene: TRBJ2-7; CDR3aa: CAVEWSYEQYF
v_gene: TRBV12-2; abundance: .; j_gene: TRBJ2-7; CDR3aa: CASRGIGAREQYF
v_gene: TRBV11-2; abundance: many; j_gene: TRBJ2-5; CDR3aa: CASRLKAWASPQETQYF
v_gene: TRBV5-1; abundance: few; j_gene: TRBJ1-1; CDR3aa: CASSFGRLNTEAFF
v_gene: TRBV2; abundance: few; j_gene: TRBJ2-6; CDR3aa: CVSMYSGANVLTF
v_gene: TRBV14; abundance: .; j_gene: TRBJ1-2; CDR3aa: CASSQLGYYGYTF
v_gene: TRBV12-5; abundance: few; j_gene: TRBJ2-5; CDR3aa: CASGFPRETQYF
v_gene: TRBV20-1; abundance: .; j_gene: TRBJ2-6; CDR3aa: CSDPEAGHSGANVLTF